The 32 T cell receptor beta chains below all came from one sample that was sequenced in a study of T cells in Graves' hyperthyroidism and ophthalmopathy. RNA transcripts were the template for amplifying TCR beta CDR3 regions. An initial round of RT-PCR targeting the TCR CDR3 relied on the HTBI primer set. MiXCR, applied by TCRdb to the multiplex PCR reads, yields one record per CDR3 protein. The sample yields over 300,000 distinct CDR3 sequences, approximately 13% seen once. The sample was blood. Receptors were obtained from a woman in her fifties or sixties with Graves' hyperthyroidism.

The table lists this clonotype with many counts. V usage is TRBV7-2 and J usage is TRBJ2-1; 8 bases map to TRBD2. Germline CDR1 is SGHTA and CDR2 is FQGNSA. This CDR3 region has 15 residues. Trimming cost V 4 bases and J 2 bases; bases outside gene matches: 4. The CDR3 region is CASSSTSGTYNEQFF. Written as DNA, the CDR3 is TGTGCCAGCAGCTCAACTAGCGGAACCTACAATGAGCAGTTCTTC.

This clonotype has a handful of counts. This chain joins TRBV4-2 and TRBJ2-1, with TRBD1 identical over 8 bases. The CDR3 is 15 residues long. Germline-derived CDR1 and CDR2 are LGHNA and YNFKEQ. Trimming cost V 5 bases and J 3 bases; bases outside gene matches: 6. In nucleotides, the CDR3 is TGTGCCAGCAGCTATCCGGGACAGGTCTACAATGAGCAGTTCTTC. It codes for CASSYPGQVYNEQFF.

This clonotype was counted between two and nine times. For the CDR3, the DNA is TGCGCCAGCAACCCCCAACAGGGGGGGGCTCGGGAGCAGTACTTC. Its protein product is CASNPQQGGAREQYF. The V and J genes are TRBV10-2 and TRBJ2-7; D is possibly TRBD1 (8 bases). Germline-derived CDR1 and CDR2 are WSHSY and SAAADI. The length of the CDR3 is 15 residues. V lost 7 bases, J lost 7 bases, and 23 bases lay in between.

This clonotype was detected ten times or more. V is TRBV20-1 and J is TRBJ1-1, with D perhaps matching TRBD1 (5 bases). The germline V and J ends were trimmed by 2 bases and 0 bases, with 10 bases remaining between them. Germline lookup yields CDR1 DFQATT and CDR2 SNEGSKA (reference sequence). CDR3 size: 14 residues. The CDR3 is CSARLRGVNTEAFF. DNA for the CDR3: TGCAGTGCTAGATTGCGGGGGGTGAACACTGAAGCTTTCTTT.

This clonotype occurred many times. The chain recombines TRBV7-6 with TRBJ2-2, with TRBD2 matching over 7 bases. There are 17 residues in the CDR3. V lost 5 bases to trimming and J lost 7 bases; unmatched junction nucleotides: 16. Germline V gene lookup returns CDR1 SGHVS and CDR2 FNYEAQ. CDR3 coding DNA: TGTGCCAGCAGCAGGTTCCTTGGGCGGGAGACAGTCGGGGAGCTGTTTTTT. Its protein is CASSRFLGRETVGELFF.

There are many counts of this clonotype. V is TRBV7-9 and J is TRBJ2-5; TRBD2 matches 7 bases. After removal of 5 bases from V and 4 bases from J, the junction contained 13 bases not matched to a gene. Germline values: CDR1 SEHNR, CDR2 FQNEAQ (reference sequence). CDR3 length: 16 residues. The CDR3 bases are TGTGCCAGCAGCCCCGACAGCGGGATAGGTACAGAGACCCAGTACTTC. This sequence encodes CASSPDSGIGTETQYF.

In this sample, this clonotype turned up many times. The rearrangement joins TRBV12-3 or TRBV12-4 to TRBJ2-7; D remains unclear. V dropped 4 bases and J dropped 1 base, with 8 bases sitting between them. CDR3 length equals 13 residues. CDR3 residues: CASSSIVSYEQYF. Written as DNA, the CDR3 is TGTGCCAGCAGTTCGATCGTTTCCTACGAGCAGTACTTC.

This clonotype occurred many times. The genes are TRBV7-9 and TRBJ2-7, with 7 nucleotides matching TRBD1. This CDR3 region has 16 residues. Trimming took 0 bases from V and 2 from J; bases not matched to a gene: 7. Germline lookup yields CDR1 SEHNR and CDR2 FQNEAQ (reference sequence). CDR3 sequence: CASSLARGQLTYEQYF. The CDR3 region has the DNA TGTGCCAGCAGCTTAGCGAGGGGACAGCTTACCTACGAGCAGTACTTC. Based on the CDR3 plus reference TRBV7-9 and TRBJ2-7, the full variable domain is DTGVSQNPRHKITKRGQNVTFRCDPISEHNRLYWYRQTLGQGPEFLTYFQNEAQLEKSRLLSDRFSAERPKGSFSTLEIQRTEQGDSAMYLCASSLARGQLTYEQYFGPGTRLTVT.

In its sample, this clonotype was seen many times. The chain couples TRBV20-1 to TRBJ2-1, with 8 positions matching TRBD1. The CDR3 spans 14 residues. The V gene end was trimmed by 6 bases and the J gene end by 1 base; junction bases not matched to a gene: 5. Germline CDR1 and CDR2: DFQATT and SNEGSKA (reference sequence). Written as DNA, the CDR3 is TGCAGTGCGTCCCGGGACAGGTCCTACAATGAGCAGTTCTTC. It translates to CSASRDRSYNEQFF.

This clonotype was recorded at least ten times. This sequence joins TRBV6-1 and TRBJ1-2; TRBD1 might be the D (6 bases). Looked up from germline, CDR1 is MNHNS and CDR2 is SASEGT. The length of the CDR3 is 15 residues. V gave up 6 bases and J gave up 5 bases, with 19 bases separating them. The CDR3 DNA follows: TGTGCCAGCAGGGAAATGACCGGGACACAGTATGGCTACACCTTC. This gives the protein CASREMTGTQYGYTF.

This clonotype was counted at least ten times. V and J are TRBV7-9 and TRBJ1-3, with D tentatively TRBD1 (5 bases). Germline V gene lookup returns CDR1 SEHNR and CDR2 FQNEAQ (reference sequence). V lost 5 bases and J 8 bases, leaving 19 bases between the germline ends. The CDR3 runs 15 residues. In nucleotides, the CDR3 is TGTGCCAGCAGCGGGGACGCGGTGAGGGTGCACACCATATATTTT. It encodes CASSGDAVRVHTIYF.

A single count supports this clonotype. V and J are TRBV29-1 and TRBJ2-5, with D hard to call. CDR1 and CDR2 from the germline V gene are SQVTM and ANQGSEA. Trimming removed 7 bases at V and 5 bases at J, with 11 bases between. CDR3 length: 11 amino acids. As DNA, the CDR3 is TGCAGCGCCGACACCCCGGAGACCCAGTACTTC. This codes for CSADTPETQYF.

This clonotype was seen repeatedly, ten times or more. This chain joins TRBV2 and TRBJ1-2; a possible D gene is TRBD1 (5 bases). The ends were cut back, 3 bases at V and 8 bases at J, with 16 bases in the middle. The CDR3 has 14 residues. CDR1 is SNHLY and CDR2 is FYNNEI in the germline V gene. The DNA of the CDR3 is TGTGCCAGCAGTGATAAAGGGGCTATCGGGGGCTACACCTTC. Encoded protein: CASSDKGAIGGYTF.

Many counts were recorded for this clonotype. This sequence joins TRBV7-9 and TRBJ2-5; D unclear. This CDR3 region has 12 residues. The V end lost 5 bases, the J end lost 3 bases, and 7 bases lay between the germline ends. Looked up from germline, CDR1 is SEHNR and CDR2 is FQNEAQ (reference sequence). The CDR3 loop is CASSRNKETQYF. CDR3 sequence (DNA): TGTGCCAGCAGCCGAAACAAAGAGACCCAGTACTTC. Drawing the rest from reference TRBV7-9 and TRBJ2-5, the complete variable domain is DTGVSQNPRHKITKRGQNVTFRCDPISEHNRLYWYRQTLGQGPEFLTYFQNEAQLEKSRLLSDRFSAERPKGSFSTLEIQRTEQGDSAMYLCASSRNKETQYFGPGTRLLVL.

This clonotype has at least ten counts. The chain recombines TRBV28 with TRBJ1-2; 7 positions match TRBD1. The CDR3 is 16 residues long. V shed 4 bases and J 7 bases; nucleotides not matched to a gene: 15. Germline assignment: CDR1 MDHEN and CDR2 SYDVKM. For the CDR3, the DNA is TGTGCCAGCAGTTCCCCAGGACAGGCCCCTTTGCCTGGCTACACCTTC. It codes for CASSSPGQAPLPGYTF.

This clonotype has just one count. A much larger clone differs by one base, so this may be a read error. This chain links TRBV5-1 with TRBJ1-2; no clear D. Germline V gene lookup returns CDR1 SGHRS and CDR2 YFSETQ. This CDR3 spans 13 amino acids. The chain's CDR3 is CACSLAVGYGYTF. In DNA form, the CDR3 reads TGCGCCTGCAGCTTGGCCGTCGGGTATGGCTACACCTTC.

This clonotype was detected many times. The chain carries TRBV6-1 and TRBJ1-2; D possibly corresponds to TRBD1 (5 bases). CDR3 length: 12 residues. V was trimmed by 10 bases and J by 7 bases, leaving 16 bases between them. Germline CDR1 and CDR2: MNHNS and SASEGT. For the CDR3, the DNA is TGTGCCACCCTACAGGTTAGACCTGGCTACACCTTC. Residues: CATLQVRPGYTF.

This clonotype was picked up a small number of times. This chain uses TRBV13 with TRBJ2-7, with no clear D. V was pared by 0 bases and J by 0 bases, with 9 bases between. Germline V lookup: CDR1 PRHDT, CDR2 FYEKMQ (reference sequence). The CDR3 length is 15 residues. CDR3: CASSLGSRFSYEQYF. The CDR3 DNA reads as TGTGCCAGCAGCTTAGGCTCCAGGTTCTCCTACGAGCAGTACTTC.

Points on this clonotype: One base away lies a much larger clone, so this may be a sequencing read error. The chain is built from TRBV30 and TRBJ2-7; D not resolved. TRBJ2-1 explains the end of the DNA better; the J call may be wrong. The CDR3 length is 11 residues. CDR1 is GTSNPN, CDR2 SVGIG, per germline (reference sequence). The DNA for the CDR3 is TGTGCCTGGGGTATCTCCTACGAGCAGTTCTTC. Protein product: CAWGISYEQFF.

The sample holds many counts of this clonotype. The V call is TRBV27, the J call TRBJ2-7, with D uncertain. The germline V gene encodes CDR1 MNHEY and CDR2 SMNVEV (reference sequence). This CDR3 spans 17 amino acids. Deletions cut 2 bases from V and 2 bases from J, with 19 bases between. CDR3 amino acids: CASSLIPRYQAPYEQYF. The CDR3 region has the DNA TGTGCCAGCAGTTTAATCCCGCGATACCAGGCCCCCTACGAGCAGTACTTC.

This clonotype was seen repeatedly, ten times or more. The rearrangement uses TRBV12-3 or TRBV12-4 and TRBJ2-3, with 10 bases aligning to TRBD2. The CDR3 runs to 15 residues. V shed 8 bases, J shed 0 bases, and the junction held 5 bases outside the gene matches. The CDR3 here is CASGDSGRSTDTQYF. The DNA of the CDR3 is TGTGCCAGCGGTGATAGCGGGAGGAGCACAGATACGCAGTATTTT.

In its sample, this clonotype was seen many times. The chain combines TRBV12-3 or TRBV12-4 with TRBJ2-7; TRBD2 matches at 10 bases. This CDR3 is 15 amino acids long. The trim removed 4 bases at V and 3 bases at J, leaving 6 bases unmatched. The CDR3 DNA reads TGTGCCAGCAGTTCCAGCGGGAGGGGCGGCTACGAGCAGTACTTC. It encodes CASSSSGRGGYEQYF.

This clonotype came up a few times. The chain is built from TRBV20-1 and TRBJ2-7; D remains unclear. CDR3 length: 13 amino acids. Germline V CDR1 and CDR2: DFQATT, SNEGSKA (reference sequence). V was trimmed by 0 bases and J by 3 bases, leaving 9 bases between them. CDR3 sequence: CSAREKPDYEQYF. Here the CDR3 DNA reads TGCAGTGCTAGAGAAAAGCCTGACTACGAGCAGTACTTC.

The chain links TRBV20-1 to TRBJ2-7; 8 nucleotides agree with TRBD2. The CDR3 is 13 amino acids. CDR1 is DFQATT, CDR2 SNEGSKA, per germline (reference sequence). The V gene end was trimmed by 4 bases and the J gene end by 3 bases; junction bases not matched to a gene: 5. The CDR3 reads CSATVAGFYEQYF. DNA for the CDR3: TGCAGTGCTACGGTAGCGGGGTTCTACGAGCAGTACTTC.

This clonotype was counted ten times or more. This chain links TRBV11-2 with TRBJ1-2; D is possibly TRBD1 (6 bases). V was cut by 2 bases and J by 6 bases, with 10 bases left in between. Germline lookup yields CDR1 SGHAT and CDR2 FQNNGV. The CDR3 has 13 residues. The DNA of the CDR3 is TGTGCCAGCAGCTTATACGGACAGCATGGCTACACCTTC. The encoded protein is CASSLYGQHGYTF.

The rearrangement links TRBV15 to TRBJ2-1, with D possibly matching TRBD2 (5 bases). Germline V gene lookup returns CDR1 LNHNV and CDR2 YYDKDF (reference sequence). The CDR3 is 14 amino acids. V was clipped by 3 bases and J by 8 bases, with 14 bases between them. CDR3 protein: CATSSSFSSYEQFF. In DNA form, the CDR3 reads TGTGCCACCAGCAGTTCATTTTCTAGCTATGAGCAGTTCTTC.

The chain recombines TRBV3-1 with TRBJ2-7; TRBD2 agrees at 16 bases. CDR1 and CDR2 (germline): LGHDT, YNNKEL (reference sequence). The V and J ends lost 3 bases and 7 bases, in that order; junction bases with no gene match: 3. The CDR3 sequence is 15 residues long. The CDR3 bases are TGTGCCAGCAGCCAGGGACTAGCGGGAGGGCCTGAGCAGTACTTC. Residues: CASSQGLAGGPEQYF.

This chain links TRBV28 with TRBJ2-7; D might be TRBD2 (5 bases). The V gene lost 3 bases and the J gene lost 3 bases, with 9 bases spanning the gap. This CDR3 spans 13 amino acids. Germline V gene data show CDR1 as MDHEN and CDR2 as SYDVKM. CDR3 DNA: TGTGCCAGCAGTTTGTGGAGGAACTACGAGCAGTACTTC. It specifies CASSLWRNYEQYF.

The chain has TRBV7-2 and TRBJ2-5; D may be TRBD1 (5 bases). The length of the CDR3 is 12 residues. The V end lost 3 bases, the J end lost 13 bases, and 15 bases lay between the germline ends. Per germline, CDR1 SGHTA and CDR2 FQGNSA. The CDR3 DNA follows: TGTGCCAGCAGCTTTTCGGACACTTCCCTGTACTTC. Translating it yields CASSFSDTSLYF.

This clonotype has ten or more counts. The V gene is TRBV11-2, the J gene TRBJ2-5; no clear D gene. With 3 bases removed from V and 0 bases from J, the gap between germline ends came to 8 bases. Germline-derived CDR1 and CDR2 are SGHAT and FQNNGV. The CDR3 is 14 residues long. The DNA for the CDR3 is TGTGCCAGCAGCTTTGGGCGGCACCAAGAGACCCAGTACTTC. This gives the protein CASSFGRHQETQYF.

This clonotype was observed a handful of times. The chain links TRBV19 to TRBJ2-6, with D perhaps TRBD1 or TRBD2 (5 bases each). The V end was cut by 3 bases, the J end by 0 bases, with 9 bases between. The CDR3 is 16 amino acids. The germline V gene encodes CDR1 LNHDA and CDR2 SQIVND (reference sequence). The CDR3: CASSMGPRSGANVLTF. Written as DNA, the CDR3 is TGTGCCAGTAGTATGGGACCCCGCTCTGGGGCCAACGTCCTGACTTTC.

This clonotype occurred a few times. A much larger clone differs by one base, so this may be a read error. The genes are TRBV11-1 and TRBJ2-1, with D possibly being TRBD2 (6 bases). CDR3 length equals 17 residues. CDR1 SGHAT and CDR2 FQDESV come from the germline V gene (reference sequence). Deletions cut 0 bases from V and 4 bases from J, with 16 bases between. This CDR3 is CASSLALARDWYNEQFF. In nucleotides, the CDR3 is TGTGCCAGCAGCTTAGCGCTAGCGAGAGATTGGTACAATGAGCAGTTCTTC.